This TCR beta chain was documented in a study of blood T cells in healthy people across ages. Points on this clonotype: Antigen unknown.

Each sample provided at least 5 micrograms of extracted total RNA. General observations from the study: TCR beta diversity correlated strongly with naive T cell percentage.

Germline values: CDR1 MGHDK, CDR2 SYGVNS. Deletions cut 3 bases from V and 5 bases from J, with 10 bases between. CDR3 length: 13 residues. It was with a sample-barcoded 5' primer and a J-beta primer mix that a second PCR of about 6 to 11 cycles was run. All cDNA molecules were each tagged by a template-switch adaptor with 12 random nucleotides. One entry per CDR3 protein, called by TCRdb with MiXCR from the 5' RACE reads. Of a few hundred thousand distinct CDR3 sequences listed, over 45% are singletons. The chain links TRBV25-1 to TRBJ1-1; no clear D. The sequence was obtained from a man aged 60 to 75 in good health. The sample taken for sequencing was blood. CDR3 coding DNA: TGTGCCAGCAGTGAGGCCGGCGAGACTGAAGCTTTCTTT. As protein: CASSEAGETEAFF.